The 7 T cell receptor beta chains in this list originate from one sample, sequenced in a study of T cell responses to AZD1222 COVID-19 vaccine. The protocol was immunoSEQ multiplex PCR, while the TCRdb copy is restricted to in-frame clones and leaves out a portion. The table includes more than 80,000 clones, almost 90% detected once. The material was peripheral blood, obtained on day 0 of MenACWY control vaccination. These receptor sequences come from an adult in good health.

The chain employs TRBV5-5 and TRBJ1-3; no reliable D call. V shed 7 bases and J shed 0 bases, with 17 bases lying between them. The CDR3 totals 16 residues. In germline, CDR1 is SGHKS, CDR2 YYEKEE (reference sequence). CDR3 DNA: TGTGCCAGCGTGTCGGACGGAACTTACTCTGGAAACACCATATATTTT. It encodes CASVSDGTYSGNTIYF.

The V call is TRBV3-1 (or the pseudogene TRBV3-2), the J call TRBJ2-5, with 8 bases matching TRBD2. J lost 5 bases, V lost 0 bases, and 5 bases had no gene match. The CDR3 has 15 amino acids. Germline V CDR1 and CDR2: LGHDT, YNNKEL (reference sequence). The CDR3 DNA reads TGTGCCAGCAGCCAAGAGTCGGGGGGGCACGAGACCCAGTACTTC. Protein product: CASSQESGGHETQYF.

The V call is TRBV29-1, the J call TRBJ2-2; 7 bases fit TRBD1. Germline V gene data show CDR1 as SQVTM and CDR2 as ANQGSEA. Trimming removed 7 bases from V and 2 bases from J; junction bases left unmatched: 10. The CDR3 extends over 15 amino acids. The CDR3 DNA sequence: TGCAGCGCCCTCGGACAGGACCTAAACACCGGGGAGCTGTTTTTT. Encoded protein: CSALGQDLNTGELFF.

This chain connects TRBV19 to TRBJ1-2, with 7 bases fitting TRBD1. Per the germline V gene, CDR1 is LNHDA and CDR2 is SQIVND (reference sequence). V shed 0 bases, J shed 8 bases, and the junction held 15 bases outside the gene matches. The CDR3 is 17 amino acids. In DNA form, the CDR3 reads TGTGCCAGTAGTATAGATCATGGAACAGGGGTCGTGGGAGGCTACACCTTC. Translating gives CASSIDHGTGVVGGYTF.

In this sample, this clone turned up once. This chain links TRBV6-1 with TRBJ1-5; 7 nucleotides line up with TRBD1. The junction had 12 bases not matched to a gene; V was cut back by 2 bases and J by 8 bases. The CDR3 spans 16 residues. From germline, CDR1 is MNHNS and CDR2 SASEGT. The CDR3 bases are TGTGCCAGCAGTGAAAATGTGCTTGCAACAGGGGAGCCCCAGCATTTT. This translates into CASSENVLATGEPQHF.

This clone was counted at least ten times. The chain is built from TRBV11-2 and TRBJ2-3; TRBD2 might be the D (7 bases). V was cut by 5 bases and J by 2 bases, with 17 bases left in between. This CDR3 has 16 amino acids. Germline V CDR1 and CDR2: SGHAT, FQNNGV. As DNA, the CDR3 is TGTGCCAGCAGCATGTTGGGGGGGGCCCCCACAGATACGCAGTATTTT. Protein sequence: CASSMLGGAPTDTQYF. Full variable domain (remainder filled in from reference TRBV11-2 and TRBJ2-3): EAGVAQSPRYKIIEKRQSVAFWCNPISGHATLYWYQQILGQGPKLLIQFQNNGVVDDSQLPKDRFSAERLKGVDSTLKIQPAKLEDSAVYLCASSMLGGAPTDTQYFGPGTRLTVL.

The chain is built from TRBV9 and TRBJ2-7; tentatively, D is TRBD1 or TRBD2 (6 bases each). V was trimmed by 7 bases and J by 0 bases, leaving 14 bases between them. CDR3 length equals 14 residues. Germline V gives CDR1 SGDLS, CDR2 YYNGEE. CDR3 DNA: TGTGCCAGCGGACAAGGGGGGAGCTCCTACGAGCAGTACTTC. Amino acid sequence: CASGQGGSSYEQYF. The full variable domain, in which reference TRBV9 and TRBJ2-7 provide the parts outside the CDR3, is DSGVTQTPKHLITATGQRVTLRCSPRSGDLSVYWYQQSLDQGLQFLIQYYNGEERAKGNILERFSAQQFPDLHSELNLSSLELGDSALYFCASGQGGSSYEQYFGPGTRLTVT.